The 25 T cell receptor beta chains given below trace back to one sample, sequenced in a study of control samples from healthy donors and cancer patients. Libraries were prepared by immunoSEQ multiplex PCR; TCRdb keeps only in-frame clonotypes and omits some of them. This table holds around 42,000 clones, roughly 85% found once. Sequenced: blood. Receptors originate from a man in his sixties in good health.

This clone was counted once. The chain employs TRBV7-2 and TRBJ2-1; 8 bases match TRBD2. The trim removed 5 bases at V and 8 bases at J, leaving 14 bases unmatched. Germline V CDR1 and CDR2: SGHTA, FQGNSA. This CDR3 region has 16 residues. CDR3 coding DNA: TGTGCCAGCAGCCCCACCGGGGGGGCCCTAAAGGATGAGCAGTTCTTC. This codes for CASSPTGGALKDEQFF. Full variable domain (remainder filled in from reference TRBV7-2 and TRBJ2-1): GAGVSQSPSNKVTEKGKDVELRCDPISGHTALYWYRQSLGQGLEFLIYFQGNSAPDKSGLPSDRFSAERTGGSVSTLTIQRTQQEDSAVYLCASSPTGGALKDEQFFGPGTRLTVL.

This chain connects TRBV7-3 to TRBJ2-2, with D unresolved. V was clipped by 3 bases and J by 2 bases, with 4 bases between them. The length of the CDR3 is 13 residues. Per germline, CDR1 SGHTA and CDR2 FQGTGA. CDR3 nucleotides: TGTGCCAGCAGCTTCGGAAACACCGGGGAGCTGTTTTTT. This gives the protein CASSFGNTGELFF.

This clone was counted a few times. The chain links TRBV29-1 to TRBJ1-1; D is possibly TRBD1 (5 bases). Deletions cut 7 bases from V and 0 bases from J, with 12 bases between. The germline CDR1 and CDR2 sequences are SQVTM and ANQGSEA. The CDR3 is 13 residues long. CDR3 region: CSAQTELNTEAFF. For the CDR3, the DNA is TGCAGCGCCCAGACAGAGCTGAACACTGAAGCTTTCTTT.

This clone was recorded a few times. The CDR3, as DNA: TGCAGTGCTAGCGGCGAAGGAACCCAGTACTTC. This sequence encodes CSASGEGTQYF. V and J are TRBV20-1 and TRBJ2-5; D remains ambiguous. The germline V and J ends were trimmed by 3 bases and 8 bases, with 10 bases remaining between them. From germline, CDR1 is DFQATT and CDR2 SNEGSKA (reference sequence). The CDR3 has 11 residues.

The chain carries TRBV10-3 and TRBJ1-6; no reliable D call. CDR3 length: 16 residues. Germline CDR1 and CDR2: ENHRY and SYGVKD. V lost 0 bases and J 7 bases, leaving 13 bases between the germline ends. The CDR3 protein is CAISESISWYNSPLHF. CDR3 DNA: TGTGCCATCAGTGAGTCGATTTCTTGGTACAATTCACCCCTCCACTTT.

The rearrangement uses TRBV5-1 and TRBJ2-7, with D unresolved. Germline CDR1 and CDR2: SGHRS and YFSETQ. The CDR3 covers 14 residues. Trimming took 4 bases from V and 7 from J, leaving 18 bases between them. CDR3: CASSLDADLGEQYF. CDR3 bases: TGCGCCAGCAGCCTTGACGCAGATTTGGGGGAGCAGTACTTC. Complete variable domain (other parts from reference TRBV5-1 and TRBJ2-7): KAGVTQTPRYLIKTRGQQVTLSCSPISGHRSVSWYQQTPGQGLQFLFEYFSETQRNKGNFPGRFSGRQFSNSRSEMNVSTLELGDSALYLCASSLDADLGEQYFGPGTRLTVT.

The chain recombines TRBV18 with TRBJ1-3, with TRBD1 identical over 7 bases. V dropped 2 bases and J dropped 2; count of bases not matched to a gene: 12. Germline V gene lookup returns CDR1 KGHSH and CDR2 LQKENI. This CDR3 region has 18 residues. CDR3 bases: TGTGCCAGCTCACCATCAAGACAGGGAGGCAGCCCTGGAAACACCATATATTTT. Its protein is CASSPSRQGGSPGNTIYF.

In this sample, this clone turned up a few times. The CDR3 DNA reads as TGTGCCAGCAGTGACAAGACTAGCCTCAATGACAATGAGCAGTTCTTC. Encoded protein: CASSDKTSLNDNEQFF. The chain is built from TRBV2 and TRBJ2-1; 7 positions match TRBD2. Germline CDR1 reads SNHLY; CDR2 reads FYNNEI. Germline trimming cut 3 bases from V and 5 bases from J; bases unmatched to any gene: 10. The CDR3 runs to 16 residues. Looking up the rest from reference TRBV2 and TRBJ2-1 gives the full variable domain: EPEVTQTPSHQVTQMGQEVILRCVPISNHLYFYWYRQILGQKVEFLVSFYNNEISEKSEIFDDQFSVERPDGSNFTLKIRSTKLEDSAMYFCASSDKTSLNDNEQFFGPGTRLTVL.

The chain links TRBV19 to TRBJ2-1; possible D gene TRBD1, 6 bases. The CDR3 loop spans 14 amino acids. V was shortened by 5 bases and J by 10 bases, with 18 bases between the two germline ends. Germline assignment: CDR1 LNHDA and CDR2 SQIVND (reference sequence). The DNA of the CDR3 is TGTGCCAGTAGTGAGACAGGACATTCGATCGAGCAGTTCTTC. Amino acid sequence: CASSETGHSIEQFF.

The J gene is TRBJ1-1, the V gene TRBV30; possibly TRBD1 for D (5 bases). CDR1 and CDR2 from the germline V gene are GTSNPN and SVGIG (reference sequence). CDR3 size: 12 residues. The V end was cut by 2 bases, the J end by 3 bases, with 7 bases between. The CDR3 loop is CAWSSGYTEAFF. CDR3 DNA sequence: TGTGCCTGGAGTTCAGGGTACACTGAAGCTTTCTTT.

The chain uses TRBV12-3 or TRBV12-4 and TRBJ2-1; D could derive from TRBD1 or TRBD2 (6 bases each). The CDR3 contains 12 residues. The germline V and J ends were trimmed by 5 bases and 9 bases, with 11 bases remaining between them. Here the CDR3 reads CASSPGGGEQFF. CDR3 nucleotides: TGTGCCAGCAGTCCCGGGGGCGGTGAGCAGTTCTTC.

V and J are TRBV28 and TRBJ1-1; perhaps TRBD1 as D (6 bases). Germline assignment: CDR1 MDHEN and CDR2 SYDVKM. V shed 3 bases and J shed 4 bases, with 12 bases lying between them. CDR3 length: 14 amino acids. The CDR3 region is CASSFPRGGTEAFF. The CDR3 DNA reads TGTGCCAGCAGTTTCCCCAGGGGTGGCACTGAAGCTTTCTTT.

This clone is deemed medium-sized. The chain links TRBV15 to TRBJ1-2, with TRBD1 as a possible D gene (5 bases). In germline, CDR1 is LNHNV, CDR2 YYDKDF (reference sequence). Trimming took 5 bases from V and 4 from J, leaving 17 bases between them. There are 15 residues in the CDR3. The CDR3 DNA reads TGTGCCACCAGCCCCAGCAGACAGACGATCTATGGCTACACCTTC. This sequence encodes CATSPSRQTIYGYTF.

V is TRBV4-2 and J is TRBJ1-1; a weak D match, TRBD1 (5 bases). The germline CDR1 and CDR2 sequences are LGHNA and YNFKEQ. Trimming shortened V by 0 bases and J by 4 bases, and 15 bases separated the two germline ends. This CDR3 has 16 residues. This CDR3 is CASSQELRGGSTEAFF. The CDR3 region has the DNA TGTGCCAGCAGCCAAGAATTACGGGGGGGGAGCACTGAAGCTTTCTTT.

The chain carries TRBV5-1 and TRBJ1-1; possibly TRBD1 for D (6 bases). Germline V gene data show CDR1 as SGHRS and CDR2 as YFSETQ. The CDR3 covers 15 residues. Trimming cost V 2 bases and J 5 bases, with 16 bases left between them. This chain's CDR3 is CASSLPTGSWTEAFF. For the CDR3, the DNA is TGCGCCAGCAGCTTACCGACAGGATCTTGGACTGAAGCTTTCTTT.

The gene calls are TRBV5-6 and TRBJ1-2; tentatively, D is TRBD1 (5 bases). V shed 4 bases and J shed 2 bases, with 12 bases lying between them. This CDR3 is 14 amino acids long. Germline CDR1 and CDR2: SGHDT and YYEEEE. For the CDR3, the DNA is TGTGCCAGCAGCACACCCGGGACGAACTATGGCTACACCTTC. Amino acid sequence: CASSTPGTNYGYTF.

The chain has TRBV27 and TRBJ2-2; TRBD2 matches at 10 bases. This CDR3 has 15 amino acids. The V and J ends lost 5 bases and 4 bases, in that order; junction bases with no gene match: 4. Germline assignment: CDR1 MNHEY and CDR2 SMNVEV (reference sequence). The CDR3 sequence is CASSLQRGGTGELFF. In DNA, the CDR3 is TGTGCCAGCAGTCTCCAGCGGGGGGGCACCGGGGAGCTGTTTTTT.

This clone was detected only a few times. The rearrangement joins TRBV9 to TRBJ1-6, with D possibly TRBD1 on 5 matching bases. Germline V lookup: CDR1 SGDLS, CDR2 YYNGEE. This CDR3 is built from 16 residues. The V end lost 3 bases, the J end lost 0 bases, and 10 bases lay between the germline ends. For the CDR3, the DNA is TGTGCCAGCAGCGCAGGGATTAGCTCCTATAATTCACCCCTCCACTTT. Translating gives CASSAGISSYNSPLHF.

As for this clone: The junction does not match germline at one end; this may be a read error. V gene TRBV7-7 combines with J gene TRBJ1-1; D remains ambiguous. CDR1 is SSHAT, CDR2 FNYEAQ, per germline (reference sequence). The CDR3 spans 13 residues. The CDR3 is CASSLEAGTEAFF. The CDR3, as DNA: TGTGCTAGCAGCTTAGAGGCGGGCACTGAAGCTTTCTTT. The whole variable domain, remainder taken from reference TRBV7-7 and TRBJ1-1, is GAGVSQSPRYKVTKRGQDVTLRCDPISSHATLYWYQQALGQGPEFLTYFNYEAQPDKSGLPSDRFSAERPEGSISTLTIQRTEQRDSAMYRCASSLEAGTEAFFGQGTRLTVV.

The chain is built from TRBV28 and TRBJ2-7; 7 nucleotides match TRBD1. There are 15 residues in the CDR3. J lost 5 bases, V lost 7 bases, and 14 bases had no gene match. The germline V gene has CDR1 MDHEN and CDR2 SYDVKM. Written as DNA, the CDR3 is TGTGCCAGCACGTCGCATGACAGGGCAGTAGACGAGCAGTACTTC. It translates to CASTSHDRAVDEQYF.

The chain couples TRBV24-1 to TRBJ1-5; no clear D. Trimming stripped 0 bases from V and 9 bases from J, with 11 bases between. CDR1 is KGHDR and CDR2 is SFDVKD in the germline V gene. The CDR3 is 14 residues long. Written as DNA, the CDR3 is TGTGCCACCAGTGATTTGAAAGAGGGCGGGCCCCAGCATTTT. This encodes CATSDLKEGGPQHF.

The V gene is TRBV30, the J gene TRBJ2-7; TRBD1 agrees at 11 bases. The CDR3 has 14 amino acids. V lost 3 bases, J lost 5 bases, and 6 bases stayed unmatched. The germline CDR1 and CDR2 sequences are GTSNPN and SVGIG (reference sequence). Written as DNA, the CDR3 is TGTGCCTGGAGCTCGGGACAGGGGGGTGACGAGCAGTACTTC. Translated, it gives CAWSSGQGGDEQYF.

This chain links TRBV5-1 with TRBJ2-5; the match to TRBD1 covers 9 bases. From germline, CDR1 is SGHRS and CDR2 YFSETQ. The CDR3 is 13 residues long. After removal of 5 bases from V and 1 base from J, the junction contained 0 bases not matched to a gene. The CDR3, as DNA: TGCGCCAGCAGGACAGGGGGCCAAGAGACCCAGTACTTC. This translates into CASRTGGQETQYF.

This clone is a singleton in its sample. The rearrangement uses TRBV2 and TRBJ1-6, with no clear D. The germline V and J ends were trimmed by 0 bases and 7 bases, with 16 bases remaining between them. Looked up from germline, CDR1 is SNHLY and CDR2 is FYNNEI. The CDR3 sequence is 17 residues long. CDR3 DNA sequence: TGTGCCAGCAGTGAAGCGCTTGGCGGCGATGTGAATTCACCCCTCCACTTT. Translated: CASSEALGGDVNSPLHF.

The V gene is TRBV6-5, the J gene TRBJ1-1, with D perhaps TRBD1 (6 bases). In germline, CDR1 is MNHEY, CDR2 SVGAGI. This CDR3 contains 13 residues. V lost 2 bases and J 11 bases, leaving 15 bases between the germline ends. CDR3 amino acids: CASSYGGQTDAFF. CDR3 sequence (DNA): TGTGCCAGCAGTTACGGAGGACAGACGGACGCTTTCTTT.